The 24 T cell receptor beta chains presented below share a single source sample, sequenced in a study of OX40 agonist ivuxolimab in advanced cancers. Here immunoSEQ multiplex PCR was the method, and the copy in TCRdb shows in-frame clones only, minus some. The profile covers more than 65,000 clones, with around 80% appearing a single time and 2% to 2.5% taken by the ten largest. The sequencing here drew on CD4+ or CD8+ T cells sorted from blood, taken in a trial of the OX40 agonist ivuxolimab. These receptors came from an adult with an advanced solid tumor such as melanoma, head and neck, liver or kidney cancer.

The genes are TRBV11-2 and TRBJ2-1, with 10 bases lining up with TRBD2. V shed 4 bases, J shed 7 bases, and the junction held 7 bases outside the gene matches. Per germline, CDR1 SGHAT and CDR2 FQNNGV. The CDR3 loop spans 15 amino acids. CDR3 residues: CASSSTSGVLNEQFF. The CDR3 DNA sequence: TGTGCCAGCAGCTCAACTAGCGGGGTATTAAATGAGCAGTTCTTC.

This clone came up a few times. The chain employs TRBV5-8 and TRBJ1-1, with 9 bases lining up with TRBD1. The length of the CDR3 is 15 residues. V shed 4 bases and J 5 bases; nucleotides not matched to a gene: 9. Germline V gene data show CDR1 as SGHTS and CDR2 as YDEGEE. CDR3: CASSGYRGLRTEAFF. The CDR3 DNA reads TGTGCCAGCAGCGGATACAGGGGGCTCAGGACTGAAGCTTTCTTT.

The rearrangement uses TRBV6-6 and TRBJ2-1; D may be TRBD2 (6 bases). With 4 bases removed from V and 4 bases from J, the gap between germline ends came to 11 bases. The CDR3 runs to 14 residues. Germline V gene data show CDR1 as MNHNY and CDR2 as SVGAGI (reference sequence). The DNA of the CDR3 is TGTGCCAGCAGTTGGGGGACTTCTTACAATGAGCAGTTCTTC. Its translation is CASSWGTSYNEQFF.

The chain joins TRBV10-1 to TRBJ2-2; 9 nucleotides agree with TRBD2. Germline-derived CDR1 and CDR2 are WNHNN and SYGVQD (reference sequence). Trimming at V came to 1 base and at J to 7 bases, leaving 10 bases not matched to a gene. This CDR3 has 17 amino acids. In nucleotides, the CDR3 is TGCGCCAGCAGTGAGTTCGCGGGAGGGCCCCGCGGCGGGGAGCTGTTTTTT. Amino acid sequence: CASSEFAGGPRGGELFF.

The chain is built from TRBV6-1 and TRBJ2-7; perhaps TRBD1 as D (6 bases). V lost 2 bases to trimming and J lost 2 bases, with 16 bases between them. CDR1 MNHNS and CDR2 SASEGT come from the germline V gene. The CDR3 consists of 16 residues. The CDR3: CASSENVGQRAYEQYF. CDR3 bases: TGTGCCAGCAGTGAAAATGTCGGACAGCGCGCCTACGAGCAGTACTTC.

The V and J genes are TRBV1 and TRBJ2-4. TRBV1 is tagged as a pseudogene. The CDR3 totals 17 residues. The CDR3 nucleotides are TGCACCAGCAGCCAAGATAAGGGGGGACGAGCCAAAAACATTCAGTACTTC. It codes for CTSSQDKGGRAKNIQYF.

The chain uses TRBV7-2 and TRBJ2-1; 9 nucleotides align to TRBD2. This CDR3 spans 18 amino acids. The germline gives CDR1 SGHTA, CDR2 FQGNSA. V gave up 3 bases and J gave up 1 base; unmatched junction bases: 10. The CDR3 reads CASSLSASGIQSYNEQFF. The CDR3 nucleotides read TGTGCCAGCAGCTTGTCGGCTAGCGGGATTCAATCCTACAATGAGCAGTTCTTC.

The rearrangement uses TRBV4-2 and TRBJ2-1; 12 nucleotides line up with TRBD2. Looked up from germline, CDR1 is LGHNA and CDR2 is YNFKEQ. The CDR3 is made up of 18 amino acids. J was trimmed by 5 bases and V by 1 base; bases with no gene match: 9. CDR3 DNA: TGTGCCAGCAGCCAAGCTAGCGGGAGGGCCTTTAGGAACAATGAGCAGTTCTTC. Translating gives CASSQASGRAFRNNEQFF.

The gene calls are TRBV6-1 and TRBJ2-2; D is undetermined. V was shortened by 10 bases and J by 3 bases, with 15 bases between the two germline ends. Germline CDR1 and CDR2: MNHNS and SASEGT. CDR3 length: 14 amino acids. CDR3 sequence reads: CATTGRTYTGELFF. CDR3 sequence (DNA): TGTGCCACCACTGGCAGAACTTACACCGGGGAGCTGTTTTTT.

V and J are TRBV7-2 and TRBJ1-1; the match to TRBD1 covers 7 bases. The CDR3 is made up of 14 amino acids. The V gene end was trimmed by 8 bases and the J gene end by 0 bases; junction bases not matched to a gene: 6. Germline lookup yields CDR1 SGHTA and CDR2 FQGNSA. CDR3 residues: CASGRGQLNTEAFF. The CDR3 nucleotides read TGTGCCAGCGGGAGGGGACAGCTGAACACTGAAGCTTTCTTT.

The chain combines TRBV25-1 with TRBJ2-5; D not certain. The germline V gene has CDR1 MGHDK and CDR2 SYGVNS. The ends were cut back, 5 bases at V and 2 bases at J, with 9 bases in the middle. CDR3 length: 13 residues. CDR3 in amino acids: CASSRNFQETQYF. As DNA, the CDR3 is TGTGCCAGCAGTAGGAACTTTCAAGAGACCCAGTACTTC.

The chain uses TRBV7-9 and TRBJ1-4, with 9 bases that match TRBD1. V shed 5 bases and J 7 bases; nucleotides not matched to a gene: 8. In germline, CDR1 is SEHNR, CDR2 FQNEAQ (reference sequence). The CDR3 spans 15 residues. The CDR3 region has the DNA TGTGCCAGCAGCCCTCGGGACAGGGAAGGTGAAAAACTGTTTTTT. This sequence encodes CASSPRDREGEKLFF.

The chain's CDR3 is CASSLVVNYGYTF. Written as DNA, the CDR3 is TGCGCCAGCAGCTTGGTGGTCAACTATGGCTACACCTTC. The V and J genes are TRBV5-1 and TRBJ1-2; D gene ambiguous. Germline CDR1 is SGHRS and CDR2 is YFSETQ. Trimming left V 0 bases short and J 2 bases short, with 5 bases between. This CDR3 is 13 amino acids long.

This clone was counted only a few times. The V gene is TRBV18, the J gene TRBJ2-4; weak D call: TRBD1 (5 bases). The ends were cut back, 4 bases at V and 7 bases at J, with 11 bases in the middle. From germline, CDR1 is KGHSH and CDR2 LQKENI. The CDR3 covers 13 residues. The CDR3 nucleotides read TGTGCCAGCTCACTAACACAGGAGAACATTCAGTACTTC. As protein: CASSLTQENIQYF. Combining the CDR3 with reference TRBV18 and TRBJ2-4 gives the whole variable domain NAGVMQNPRHLVRRRGQEARLRCSPMKGHSHVYWYRQLPEEGLKFMVYLQKENIIDESGMPKERFSAEFPKEGPSILRIQQVVRGDSAAYFCASSLTQENIQYFGAGTRLSVL.

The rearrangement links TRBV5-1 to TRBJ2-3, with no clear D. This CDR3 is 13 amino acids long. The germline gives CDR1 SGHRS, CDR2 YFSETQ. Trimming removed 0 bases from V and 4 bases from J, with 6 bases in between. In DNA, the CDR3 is TGCGCCAGCAGCTTGGGGGCCCCAGATACGCAGTATTTT. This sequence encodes CASSLGAPDTQYF.

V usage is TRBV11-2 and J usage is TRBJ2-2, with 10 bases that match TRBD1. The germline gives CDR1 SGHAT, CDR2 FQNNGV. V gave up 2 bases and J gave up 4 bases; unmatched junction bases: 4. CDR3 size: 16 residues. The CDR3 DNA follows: TGTGCCAGCAGCTTACGACAGGGGGCAGCCACCGGGGAGCTGTTTTTT. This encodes CASSLRQGAATGELFF.

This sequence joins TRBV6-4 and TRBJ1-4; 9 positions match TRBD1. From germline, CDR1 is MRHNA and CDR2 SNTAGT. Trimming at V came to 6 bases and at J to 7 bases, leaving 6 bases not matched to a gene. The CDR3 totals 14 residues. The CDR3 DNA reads TGTGCCAGCAGCGCAACAGGGGGCGGTGAAAAACTGTTTTTT. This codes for CASSATGGGEKLFF.

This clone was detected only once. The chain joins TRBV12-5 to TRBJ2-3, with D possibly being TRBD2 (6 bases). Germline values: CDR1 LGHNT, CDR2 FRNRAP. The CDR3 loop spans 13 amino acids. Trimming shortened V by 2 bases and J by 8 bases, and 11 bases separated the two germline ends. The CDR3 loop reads CASGLSGESTQYF. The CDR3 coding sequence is TGTGCTAGTGGTTTGTCGGGAGAGAGTACGCAGTATTTT.

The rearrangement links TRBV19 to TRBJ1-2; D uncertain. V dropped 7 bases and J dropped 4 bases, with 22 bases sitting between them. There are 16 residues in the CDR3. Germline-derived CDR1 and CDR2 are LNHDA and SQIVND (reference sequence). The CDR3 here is CASNVGGITGSYGYTF. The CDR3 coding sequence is TGTGCCAGTAACGTTGGTGGGATCACGGGATCCTATGGCTACACCTTC.

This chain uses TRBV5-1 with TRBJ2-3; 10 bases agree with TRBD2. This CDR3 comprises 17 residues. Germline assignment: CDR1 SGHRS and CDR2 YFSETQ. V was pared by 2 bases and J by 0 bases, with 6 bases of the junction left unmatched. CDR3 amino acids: CASSLPPGLASTDTQYF. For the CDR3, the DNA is TGCGCCAGCAGCTTACCCCCGGGACTAGCGAGCACAGATACGCAGTATTTT.

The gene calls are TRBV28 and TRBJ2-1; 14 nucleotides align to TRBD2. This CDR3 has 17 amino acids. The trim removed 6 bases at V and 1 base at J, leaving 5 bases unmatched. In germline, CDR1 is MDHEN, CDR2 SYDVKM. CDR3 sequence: CASRGTSGSSSYNEQFF. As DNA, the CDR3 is TGTGCCAGCAGGGGGACTAGCGGGAGCAGTTCCTACAATGAGCAGTTCTTC. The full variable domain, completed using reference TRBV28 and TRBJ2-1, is DVKVTQSSRYLVKRTGEKVFLECVQDMDHENMFWYRQDPGLGLRLIYFSYDVKMKEKGDIPEGYSVSREKKERFSLILESASTNQTSMYLCASRGTSGSSSYNEQFFGPGTRLTVL.

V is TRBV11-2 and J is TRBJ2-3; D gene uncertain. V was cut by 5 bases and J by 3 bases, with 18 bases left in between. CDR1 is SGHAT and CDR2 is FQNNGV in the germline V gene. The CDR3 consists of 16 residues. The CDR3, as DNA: TGTGCCAGCAGCCCCGAATCGGGCTTGGAGACAGATACGCAGTATTTT. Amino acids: CASSPESGLETDTQYF.

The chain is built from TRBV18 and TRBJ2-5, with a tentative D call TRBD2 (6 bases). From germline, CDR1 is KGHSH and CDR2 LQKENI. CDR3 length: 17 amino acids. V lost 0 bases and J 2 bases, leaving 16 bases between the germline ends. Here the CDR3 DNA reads TGTGCCAGCTCACCACCGGGGGTTCGGGGGTCGCAAGAGACCCAGTACTTC. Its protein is CASSPPGVRGSQETQYF. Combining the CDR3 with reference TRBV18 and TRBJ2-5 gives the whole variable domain NAGVMQNPRHLVRRRGQEARLRCSPMKGHSHVYWYRQLPEEGLKFMVYLQKENIIDESGMPKERFSAEFPKEGPSILRIQQVVRGDSAAYFCASSPPGVRGSQETQYFGPGTRLLVL.

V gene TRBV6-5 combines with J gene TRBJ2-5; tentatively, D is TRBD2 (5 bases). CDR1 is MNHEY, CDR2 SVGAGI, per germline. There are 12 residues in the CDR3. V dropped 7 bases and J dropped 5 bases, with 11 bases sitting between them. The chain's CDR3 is CASTSPGETQYF. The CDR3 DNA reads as TGTGCCAGCACTTCCCCGGGGGAGACCCAGTACTTC.